The following is a T cell receptor (beta chain) sequence with its context. The antigen it recognizes is unknown. Base qualities were left out, and no much larger clone turns up one base away. These data are taken from a study of blood T cell repertoires in COVID-19 (dated by TCRdb to about 2020). Notes on the research overall: Samples from collaborators originated in the United States, Italy and Spain and spanned both the acute and convalescent phases of COVID-19. The material from the prospective study consisted of cDNA or gDNA derived from T cells, B-cell-depleted T cells, or PBMCs. Subjects who had been exposed to COVID-19, were actively infected with it, or had recovered from it provided the deeply sampled blood TCRbeta repertoires that made up the dataset. A freely available public database, intended as a resource for researchers studying the immune response to SARS-CoV-2, is where the repertoires were released. Samples were obtained from the ongoing ImmuneRACE study (first 160 participants) and from about 1,300 subjects provided by 6 global collaborators. Nearly every sample came with metadata listing a de-identified subject ID, COVID-19 status, age in years and sex. Where available, HLA class I and class II types were taken from metadata supplied by the sample provider and were not determined by assay-based typing. General study outcomes and caveats: How much clinical and demographic metadata was included differed by source and by participant, and the metadata was provided uncurated.

In Seattle, one collaborating source enrolled patients while the infection was active and tracked those patients longitudinally over the course of disease. Whole blood was collected in K2EDTA tubes by collaborating institutions according to the institutions' own protocols. Collaborator samples were shipped for TCRbeta analysis as frozen whole blood, isolated PBMCs, or DNA extracted from either sample type. V loses 4 bases of germline sequence and J loses 11 bases, and the interval between the two ends is 13 bases. The germline V gene provides CDR1 KGHDR and CDR2 SFDVKD. The CDR3, from cysteine to phenylalanine, totals 13 residues. The only DNA kept is the CDR3, 39 bases in frame from the first base. TCRbeta CDR3 regions were amplified from genomic DNA using the immunoSEQ Assay, a bias-controlled multiplex PCR. Regarding the original processing steps: Nucleated cell counts per sample were estimated from amplification of reference gene primers within the assay. To quantify the absolute abundance of each unique TCRbeta CDR3 rearrangement, sequence reads were collapsed and filtered. For each sample, productive Simpson clonality was calculated as the square root of Simpson's diversity index across productive rearrangements. The table comes from immuneACCESS by way of TCRdb, which keeps in-frame sequences with V and J called. Part of the clones is missing from these tables; in studies checked, under half for an unresolved V gene and the rest for unknown reasons. V, J and clone size are those of that table, while D and trimming were read from the DNA. The sample contains 120,000 to 150,000 clones, approximately 83% of them found a single time. Around 8% of the sample is in the top ten clones.

The sequenced sample consisted of peripheral blood. The TCR sequence derives from a woman aged 55-75 years with COVID-19, enrolled during active disease. This chain is built from TRBV24-1 and TRBJ1-4; D gene: possibly TRBD1, on 6 matching bases. The CDR3 in this case is CATSEPITGKLFF. The DNA is TGTGCCACCAGTGAACCCATTACAGGGAAACTGTTTTTT.